This entry features one T cell receptor beta chain sequence. This clone's antigen is unknown. Per-base qualities were not stored, and no clone one base away is much larger. The treatment or condition label, read with the paper, signifies: live attenuated yellow fever vaccine strain. At each blood-draw timepoint, two biological replicates of bulk PBMCs were collected. PBMCs were isolated from peripheral blood using a standard Ficoll-Paque protocol. RNA was extracted with TriZol from bulk PBMCs, CD4 and CD8 fractions, and dextramer-positive and dextramer-negative fractions. Synthesis of TCR cDNA relied on 5'RACE template switching, a step that introduced a universal primer site along with unique molecular identifiers. Priming of cDNA synthesis was performed from both the TCR alpha and TCR beta constant segments. Libraries were amplified in two PCR steps, with sample barcodes and sequencing adapters added in the second step. Sequencing of libraries was done on Illumina HiSeq 2500 (2x100 bp) or NovaSeq (2x150 bp). Per the original workflow: Demultiplexing of reads and collapsing into UMI consensus sequences were performed with MIGEC, and V(D)J alignment was carried out with MiXCR. Clonotypes responding to the vaccine were identified with edgeR on replicate PBMC samples, with the criteria of FDR below 0.01 and a log2 fold change above 5 up to day 15. Each bulk clonotype was labeled CD4 or CD8 based on which sequenced repertoire, CD4 or CD8, contained the clonotype at higher abundance. In TCRdb, the public reads were trimmed at Q25 with fastp and aligned with MiXCR, with productive beta chains retained. Each CDR3 protein gets just one entry, which takes the most common genes and DNA from the rows behind it. These V and J calls are TCRdb output, not the study's own analysis. The sample records hundreds of thousands of distinct CDR3 sequences, roughly 12% of which are singletons. Just under 15% of the sample comes from the top ten.

The data stem from a study of T cells after yellow fever vaccination (dated by TCRdb to between 2018 and 2021). Context from the whole study: The SMART-Seq v4 Ultra Low Input RNA kit was used to prepare libraries from fractions with low cell numbers. To follow T-cell clones before and after both primary and booster YFV17D yellow fever vaccination, bulk TCR alpha and beta repertoires underwent longitudinal sequencing. Two healthy male donors made up the cohort, one aged 18 to 30 years and the other aged 30 to 40 years. Bulk PBMC replicates and cell subsets were isolated from blood drawn at multiple timepoints before and after both primary and secondary immunization.

Results and caveats for the whole study, not just this receptor: A small fraction of clonotypes appeared in both the CD4 and CD8 compartments, likely as a result of convergent recombination. Compared with the primary T-cell response, the secondary T-cell response was faster but weaker, reaching its peak on day 5 rather than on day 15. The study included only a couple of donors, which limits how far the findings can be generalized. After the booster, most of the clones that had expanded following primary vaccination were detected again (almost 98% of CD4 and around 90% of CD8), which suggests that memory was broadly maintained. FACS-sorted repertoires could contain abundant contaminating clonotypes from the bulk population, so computational filtering was required.

V trim: 4 bases; J trim: 12 bases; unmatched bases: 9. For CDR1 and CDR2, the germline V gene (reference sequence) lists MNHEY and SMNVEV. The CDR3 measures 15 amino acids from cysteine to phenylalanine. Only the CDR3 DNA is retained, 45 bases long and in frame from the first base. The receptor's source is a man aged 25-45 years who received the YFV17D yellow fever vaccine. This material consisted of PBMCs, taken on the day of the yellow fever booster vaccination. The V and J genes are TRBV27 and TRBJ2-1, and TRBD2 aligns with 13 junction nucleotides. The bases read TGTGCCAGCAGTTCCCCACTAGCGGGAGGGCCGGGGCAGTTCTTC. This yields the protein CASSSPLAGGPGQFF.